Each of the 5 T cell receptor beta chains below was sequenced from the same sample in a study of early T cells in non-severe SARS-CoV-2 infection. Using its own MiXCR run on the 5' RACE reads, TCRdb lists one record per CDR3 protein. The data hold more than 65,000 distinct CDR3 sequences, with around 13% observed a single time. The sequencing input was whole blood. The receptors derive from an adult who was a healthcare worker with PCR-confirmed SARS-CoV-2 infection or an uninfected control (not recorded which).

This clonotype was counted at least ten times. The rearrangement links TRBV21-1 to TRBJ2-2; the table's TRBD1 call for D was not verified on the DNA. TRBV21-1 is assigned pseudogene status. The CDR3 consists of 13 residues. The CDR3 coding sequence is TGTGCCAGGAGAGCAGGGGACACCGGGGAGCTGTTTTTT. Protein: CARRAGDTGELFF.

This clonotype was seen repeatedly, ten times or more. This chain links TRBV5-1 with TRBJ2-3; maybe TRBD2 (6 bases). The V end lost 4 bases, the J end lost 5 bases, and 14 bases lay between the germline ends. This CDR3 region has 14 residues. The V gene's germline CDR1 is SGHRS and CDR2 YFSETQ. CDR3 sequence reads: CASSRREWEDTQYF. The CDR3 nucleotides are TGCGCCAGCAGCCGACGGGAGTGGGAAGATACGCAGTATTTT.

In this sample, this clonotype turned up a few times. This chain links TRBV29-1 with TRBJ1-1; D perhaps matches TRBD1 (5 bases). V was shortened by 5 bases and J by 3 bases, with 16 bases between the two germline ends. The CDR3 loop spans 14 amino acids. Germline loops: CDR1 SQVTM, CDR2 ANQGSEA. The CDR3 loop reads CSVFNRLGDTEAFF. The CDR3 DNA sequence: TGCAGCGTTTTTAACAGGTTAGGGGACACTGAAGCTTTCTTT.

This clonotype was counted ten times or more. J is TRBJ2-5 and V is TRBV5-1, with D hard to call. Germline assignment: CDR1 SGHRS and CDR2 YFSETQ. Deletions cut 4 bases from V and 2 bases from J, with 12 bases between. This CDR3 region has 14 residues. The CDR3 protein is CASSLRPDQETQYF. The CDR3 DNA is TGCGCCAGCAGCCTCCGACCGGATCAAGAGACCCAGTACTTC.

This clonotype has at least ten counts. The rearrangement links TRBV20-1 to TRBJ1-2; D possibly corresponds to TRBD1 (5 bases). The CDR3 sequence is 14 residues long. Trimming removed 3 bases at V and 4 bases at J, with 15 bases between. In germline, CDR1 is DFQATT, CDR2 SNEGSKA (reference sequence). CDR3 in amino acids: CSASASRDFYGYTF. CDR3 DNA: TGCAGTGCTAGTGCGTCCAGGGACTTCTATGGCTACACCTTC.